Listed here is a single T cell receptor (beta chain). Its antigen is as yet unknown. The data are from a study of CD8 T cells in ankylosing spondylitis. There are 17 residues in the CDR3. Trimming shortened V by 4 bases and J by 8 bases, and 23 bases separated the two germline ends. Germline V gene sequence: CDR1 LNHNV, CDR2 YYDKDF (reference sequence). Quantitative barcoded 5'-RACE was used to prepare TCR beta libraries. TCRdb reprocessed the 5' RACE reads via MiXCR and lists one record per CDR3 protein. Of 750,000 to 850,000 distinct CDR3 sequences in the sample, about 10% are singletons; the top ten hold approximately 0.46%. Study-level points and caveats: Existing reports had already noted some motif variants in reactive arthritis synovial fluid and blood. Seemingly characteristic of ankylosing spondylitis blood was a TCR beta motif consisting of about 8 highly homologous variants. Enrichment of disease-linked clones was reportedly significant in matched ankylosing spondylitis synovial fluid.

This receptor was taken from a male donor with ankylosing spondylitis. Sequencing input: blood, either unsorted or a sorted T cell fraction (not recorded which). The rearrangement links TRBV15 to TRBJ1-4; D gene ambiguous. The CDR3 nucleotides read TGTGCCACCAGCACAGACATCCCGAGGTTCAATGCGGAAAAACTGTTTTTT. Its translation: CATSTDIPRFNAEKLFF.